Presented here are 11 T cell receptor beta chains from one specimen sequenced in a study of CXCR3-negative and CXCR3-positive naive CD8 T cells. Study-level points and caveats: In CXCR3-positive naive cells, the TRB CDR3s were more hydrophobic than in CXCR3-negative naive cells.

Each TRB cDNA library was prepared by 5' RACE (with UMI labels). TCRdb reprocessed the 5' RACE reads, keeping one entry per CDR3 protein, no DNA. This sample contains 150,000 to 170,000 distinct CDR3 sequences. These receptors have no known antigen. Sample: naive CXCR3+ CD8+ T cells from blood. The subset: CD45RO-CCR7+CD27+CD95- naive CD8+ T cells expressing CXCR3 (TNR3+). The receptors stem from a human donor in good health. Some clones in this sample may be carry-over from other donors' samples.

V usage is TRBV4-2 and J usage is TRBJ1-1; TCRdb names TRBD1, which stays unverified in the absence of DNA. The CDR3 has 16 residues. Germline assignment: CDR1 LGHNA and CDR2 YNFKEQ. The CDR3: CASSQDTGRLNTEAFF.

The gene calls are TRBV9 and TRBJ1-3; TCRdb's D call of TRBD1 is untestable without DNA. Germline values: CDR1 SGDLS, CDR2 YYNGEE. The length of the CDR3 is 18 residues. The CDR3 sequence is CASSDAGQGFYSGNTIYF.

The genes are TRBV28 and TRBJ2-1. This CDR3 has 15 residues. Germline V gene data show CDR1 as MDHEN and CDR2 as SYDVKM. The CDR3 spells CASSQDPTYYNEQFF.

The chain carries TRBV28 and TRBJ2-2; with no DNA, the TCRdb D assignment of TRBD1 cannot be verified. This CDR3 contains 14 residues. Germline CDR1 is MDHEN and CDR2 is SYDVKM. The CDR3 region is CASSLRQGIGELFF.

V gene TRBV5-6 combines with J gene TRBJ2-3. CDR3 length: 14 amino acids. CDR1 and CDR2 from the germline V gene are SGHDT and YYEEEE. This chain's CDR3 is CASSLIEGPDTQYF.

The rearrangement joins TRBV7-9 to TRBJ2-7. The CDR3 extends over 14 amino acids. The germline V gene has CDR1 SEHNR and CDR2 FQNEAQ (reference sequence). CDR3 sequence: CASSLIQTGYEQYF. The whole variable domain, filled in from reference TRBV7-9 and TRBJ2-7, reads DTGVSQNPRHKITKRGQNVTFRCDPISEHNRLYWYRQTLGQGPEFLTYFQNEAQLEKSRLLSDRFSAERPKGSFSTLEIQRTEQGDSAMYLCASSLIQTGYEQYFGPGTRLTVT.

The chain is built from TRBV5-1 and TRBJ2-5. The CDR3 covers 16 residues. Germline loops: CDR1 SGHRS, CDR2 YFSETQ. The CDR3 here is CASSLAQRGVQETQYF.

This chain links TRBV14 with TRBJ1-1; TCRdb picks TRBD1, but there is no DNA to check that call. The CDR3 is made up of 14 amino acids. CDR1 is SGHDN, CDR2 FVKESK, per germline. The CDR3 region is CASSHGGPTIEAFF.

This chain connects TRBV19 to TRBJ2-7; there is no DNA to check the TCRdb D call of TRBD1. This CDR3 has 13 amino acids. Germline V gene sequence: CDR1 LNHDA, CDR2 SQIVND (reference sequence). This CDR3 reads CASSISPANEQYF.

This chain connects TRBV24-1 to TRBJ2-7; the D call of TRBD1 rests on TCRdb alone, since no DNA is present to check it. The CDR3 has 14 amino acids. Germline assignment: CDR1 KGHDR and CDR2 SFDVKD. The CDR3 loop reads CATSERLPTYEQYF.

This CDR3 is CSVDSGQGRHEQYF. V gene TRBV29-1 combines with J gene TRBJ2-7; TCRdb calls TRBD1, which cannot be checked without DNA. Germline values: CDR1 SQVTM, CDR2 ANQGSEA. The CDR3 is 14 residues long.